Sequencing of this T cell receptor beta chain was carried out in a study of T-cell reconstitution after alpha-beta-depleted transplantation in children. Study outcomes and limitations: Several hundred expanded graft clones reportedly gave rise to the alpha-beta T cells present about two months after transplant. Once a year had passed after transplant, T-cell counts and diversity came mostly from newly produced T cells. The origin of high day-60 TCRbeta diversity in some patients lay in surviving recipient T cells and thymic progenitors.

Unique molecular identifiers were incorporated during preparation of the TCRbeta library. TCRdb reprocessed the PCR reads with MiXCR, giving one entry per CDR3 protein. In the table there are about 580,000 distinct CDR3 sequences, more than 20% of which are singletons. A note on this clonotype: Its antigen is not identified.

Germline CDR1 DFQATT, CDR2 SNEGSKA (reference sequence). The V end was cut by 1 base, the J end by 2 bases, with 11 bases between. The CDR3 has 14 residues. The receptor was derived from a boy in the first two years of life who had a stem cell transplant for acute myeloid leukemia, so the T cells may come from the graft donor. The chain employs TRBV20-1 and TRBJ1-2, with a tentative D call TRBD1 (5 bases). Material: PBMCs, mostly from graft donor cells, obtained 360 days after TCRalphabeta/CD19-depleted stem cell transplant. CDR3 amino acids: CSARVLDSNYGYTF. The CDR3 DNA sequence: TGCAGTGCTAGAGTTCTCGACAGCAACTATGGCTACACCTTC.